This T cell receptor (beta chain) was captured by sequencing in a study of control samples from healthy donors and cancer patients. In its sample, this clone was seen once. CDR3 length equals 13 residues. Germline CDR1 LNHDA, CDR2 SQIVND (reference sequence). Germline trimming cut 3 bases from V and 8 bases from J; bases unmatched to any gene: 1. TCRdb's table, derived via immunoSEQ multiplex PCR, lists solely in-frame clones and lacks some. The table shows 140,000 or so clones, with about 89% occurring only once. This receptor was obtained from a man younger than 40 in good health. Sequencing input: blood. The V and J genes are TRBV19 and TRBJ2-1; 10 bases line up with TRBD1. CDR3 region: CASSMTGGYEQFF. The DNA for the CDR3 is TGTGCCAGTAGTATGACAGGGGGCTATGAGCAGTTCTTC. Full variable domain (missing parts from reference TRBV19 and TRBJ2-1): DGGITQSPKYLFRKEGQNVTLSCEQNLNHDAMYWYRQDPGQGLRLIYYSQIVNDFQKGDIAEGYSVSREKKESFPLTVTSAQKNPTAFYLCASSMTGGYEQFFGPGTRLTVL.